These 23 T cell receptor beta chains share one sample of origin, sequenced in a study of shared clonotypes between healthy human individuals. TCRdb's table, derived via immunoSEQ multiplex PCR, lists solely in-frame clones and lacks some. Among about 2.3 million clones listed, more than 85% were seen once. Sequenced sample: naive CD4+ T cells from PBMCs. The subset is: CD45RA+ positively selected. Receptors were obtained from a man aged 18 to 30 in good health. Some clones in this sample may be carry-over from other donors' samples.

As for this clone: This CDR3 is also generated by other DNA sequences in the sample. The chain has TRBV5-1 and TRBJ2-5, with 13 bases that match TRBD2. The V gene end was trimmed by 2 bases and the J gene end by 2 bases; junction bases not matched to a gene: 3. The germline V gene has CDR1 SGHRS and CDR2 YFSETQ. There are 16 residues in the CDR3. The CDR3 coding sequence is TGCGCCAGCAGCTTCGGACTAGCGGGGGCACAAGAGACCCAGTACTTC. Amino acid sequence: CASSFGLAGAQETQYF.

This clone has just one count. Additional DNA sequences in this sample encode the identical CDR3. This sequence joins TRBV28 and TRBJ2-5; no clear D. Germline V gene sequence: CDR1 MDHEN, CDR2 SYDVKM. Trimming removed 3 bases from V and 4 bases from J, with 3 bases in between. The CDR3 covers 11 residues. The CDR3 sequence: CASSFTETQYF. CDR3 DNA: TGTGCCAGCAGTTTCACAGAGACCCAGTACTTC.

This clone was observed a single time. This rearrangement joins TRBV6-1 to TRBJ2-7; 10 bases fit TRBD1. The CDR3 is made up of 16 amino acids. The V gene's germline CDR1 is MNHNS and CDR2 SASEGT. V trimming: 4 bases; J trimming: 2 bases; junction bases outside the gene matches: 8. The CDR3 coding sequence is TGTGCCAGCAGTGTCGGGACAGGGGCCCCCGCCTACGAGCAGTACTTC. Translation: CASSVGTGAPAYEQYF.

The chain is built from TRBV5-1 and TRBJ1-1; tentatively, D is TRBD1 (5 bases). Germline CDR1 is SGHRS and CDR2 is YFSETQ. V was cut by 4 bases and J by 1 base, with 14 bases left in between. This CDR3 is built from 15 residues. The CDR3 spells CASSLGQDRNTEAFF. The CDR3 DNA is TGCGCCAGCAGCCTCGGGCAAGACAGGAACACTGAAGCTTTCTTT.

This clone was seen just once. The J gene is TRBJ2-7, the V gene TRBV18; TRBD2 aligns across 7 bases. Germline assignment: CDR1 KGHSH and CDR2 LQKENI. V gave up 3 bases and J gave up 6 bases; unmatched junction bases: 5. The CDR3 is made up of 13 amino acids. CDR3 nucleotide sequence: TGTGCCAGCTCACCCCGGACTAGTTCCGAGCAGTACTTC. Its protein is CASSPRTSSEQYF.

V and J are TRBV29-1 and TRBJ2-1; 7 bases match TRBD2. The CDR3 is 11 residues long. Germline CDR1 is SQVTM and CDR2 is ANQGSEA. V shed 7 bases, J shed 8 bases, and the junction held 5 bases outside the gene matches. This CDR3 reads CSGGRGDEQFF. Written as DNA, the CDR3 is TGCAGCGGGGGGAGGGGTGATGAGCAGTTCTTC.

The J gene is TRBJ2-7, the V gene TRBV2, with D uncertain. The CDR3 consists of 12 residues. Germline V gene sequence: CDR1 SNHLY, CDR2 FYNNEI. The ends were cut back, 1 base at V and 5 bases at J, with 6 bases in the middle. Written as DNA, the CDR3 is TGTGCCAGCAGTGAAGTCCCCCACGAGCAGTACTTC. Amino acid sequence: CASSEVPHEQYF.

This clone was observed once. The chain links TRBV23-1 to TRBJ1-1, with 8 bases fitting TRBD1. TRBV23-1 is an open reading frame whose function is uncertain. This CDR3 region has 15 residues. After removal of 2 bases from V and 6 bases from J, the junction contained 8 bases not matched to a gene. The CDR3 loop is CASSQVVRGLPEAFF. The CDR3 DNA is TGCGCCAGCAGTCAAGTTGTCAGGGGGCTGCCTGAAGCTTTCTTT.

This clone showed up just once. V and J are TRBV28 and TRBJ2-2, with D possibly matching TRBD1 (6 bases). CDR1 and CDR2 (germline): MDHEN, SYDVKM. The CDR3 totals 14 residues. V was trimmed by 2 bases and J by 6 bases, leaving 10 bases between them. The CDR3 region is CASSLTGIAGELFF. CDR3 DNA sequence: TGTGCCAGCAGTTTAACAGGGATCGCCGGGGAGCTGTTTTTT. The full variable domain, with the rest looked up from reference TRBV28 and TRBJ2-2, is DVKVTQSSRYLVKRTGEKVFLECVQDMDHENMFWYRQDPGLGLRLIYFSYDVKMKEKGDIPEGYSVSREKKERFSLILESASTNQTSMYLCASSLTGIAGELFFGEGSRLTVL.

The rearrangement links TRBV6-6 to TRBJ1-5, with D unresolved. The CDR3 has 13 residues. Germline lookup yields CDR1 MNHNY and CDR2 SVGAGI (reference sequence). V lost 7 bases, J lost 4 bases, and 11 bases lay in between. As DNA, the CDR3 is TGTGCCAGCAACACGGACTCGAATCAGCCCCAGCATTTT. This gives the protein CASNTDSNQPQHF.

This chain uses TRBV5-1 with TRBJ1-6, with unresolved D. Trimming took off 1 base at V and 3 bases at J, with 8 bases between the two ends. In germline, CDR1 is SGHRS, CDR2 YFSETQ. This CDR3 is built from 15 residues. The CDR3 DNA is TGCGCCAGCAGCTTGTCAGAAGACTATAATTCACCCCTCCACTTT. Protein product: CASSLSEDYNSPLHF.

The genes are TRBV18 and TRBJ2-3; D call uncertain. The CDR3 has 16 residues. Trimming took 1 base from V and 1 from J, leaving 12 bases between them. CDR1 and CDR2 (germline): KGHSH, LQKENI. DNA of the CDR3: TGTGCCAGCTCACCACTCCGGGTCCGTGGCACAGATACGCAGTATTTT. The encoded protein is CASSPLRVRGTDTQYF.

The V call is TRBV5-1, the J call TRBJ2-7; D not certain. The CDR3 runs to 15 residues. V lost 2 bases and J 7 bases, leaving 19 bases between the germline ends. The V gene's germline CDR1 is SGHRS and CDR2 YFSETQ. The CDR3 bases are TGCGCCAGCAGCTTTCGCGCAGAGCCAGTAGGGGAGCAGTACTTC. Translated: CASSFRAEPVGEQYF.

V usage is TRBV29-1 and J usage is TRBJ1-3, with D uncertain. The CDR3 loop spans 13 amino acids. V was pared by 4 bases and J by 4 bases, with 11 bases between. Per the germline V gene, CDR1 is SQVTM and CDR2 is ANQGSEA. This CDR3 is CSVGEATGNTIYF. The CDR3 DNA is TGCAGCGTTGGGGAGGCGACCGGAAACACCATATATTTT.

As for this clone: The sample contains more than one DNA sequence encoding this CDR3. The CDR3 DNA is TGCGCCAGCAGCTTGGTTCCTAGCGGCTCCTACAATGAGCAGTTCTTC. This encodes CASSLVPSGSYNEQFF. The rearrangement links TRBV5-1 to TRBJ2-1, with 7 bases aligning to TRBD2. Germline assignment: CDR1 SGHRS and CDR2 YFSETQ. CDR3 length: 16 amino acids. V shed 0 bases and J 0 bases; nucleotides not matched to a gene: 3.

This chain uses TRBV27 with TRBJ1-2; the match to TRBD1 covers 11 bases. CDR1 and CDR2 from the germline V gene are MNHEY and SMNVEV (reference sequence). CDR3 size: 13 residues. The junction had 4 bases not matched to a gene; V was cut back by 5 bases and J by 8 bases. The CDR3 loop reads CASSKDRGHGYTF. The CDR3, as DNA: TGTGCCAGCAGTAAGGACAGGGGGCACGGCTACACCTTC.

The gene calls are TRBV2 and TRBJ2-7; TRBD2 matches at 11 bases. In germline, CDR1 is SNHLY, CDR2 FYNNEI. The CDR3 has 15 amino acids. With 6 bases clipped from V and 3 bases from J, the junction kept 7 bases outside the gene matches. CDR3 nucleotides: TGTGCCAGCAGCAGACTAGCGGGACACGGCTACGAGCAGTACTTC. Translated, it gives CASSRLAGHGYEQYF.

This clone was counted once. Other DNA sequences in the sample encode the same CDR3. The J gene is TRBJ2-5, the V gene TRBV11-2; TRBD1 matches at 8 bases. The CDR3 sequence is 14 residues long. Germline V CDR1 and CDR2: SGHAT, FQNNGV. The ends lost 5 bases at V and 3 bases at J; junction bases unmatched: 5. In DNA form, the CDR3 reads TGTGCCAGCAGCCAAGGGACAGGAAAAGAGACCCAGTACTTC. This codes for CASSQGTGKETQYF.

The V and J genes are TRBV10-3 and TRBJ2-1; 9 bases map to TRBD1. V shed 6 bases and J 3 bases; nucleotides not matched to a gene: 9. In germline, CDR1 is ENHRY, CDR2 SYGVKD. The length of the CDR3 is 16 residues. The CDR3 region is CAIRSTGQGNYNEQFF. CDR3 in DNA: TGTGCCATCAGGTCTACGGGACAGGGAAACTACAATGAGCAGTTCTTC.

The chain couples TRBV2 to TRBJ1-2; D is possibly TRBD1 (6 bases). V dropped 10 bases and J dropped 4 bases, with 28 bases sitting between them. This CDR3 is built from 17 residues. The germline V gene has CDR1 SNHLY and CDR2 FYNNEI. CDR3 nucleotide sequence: TGTGCCACAACGGGGGCTAGACGAGGGGGATCTGGCTATGGCTACACCTTC. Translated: CATTGARRGGSGYGYTF.

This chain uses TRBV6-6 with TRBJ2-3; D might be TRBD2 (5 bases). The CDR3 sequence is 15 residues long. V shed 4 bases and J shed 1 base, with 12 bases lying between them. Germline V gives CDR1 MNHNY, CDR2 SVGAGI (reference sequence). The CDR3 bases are TGTGCCAGCAGTTCGCAGCGGACTCGCACAGATACGCAGTATTTT. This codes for CASSSQRTRTDTQYF.

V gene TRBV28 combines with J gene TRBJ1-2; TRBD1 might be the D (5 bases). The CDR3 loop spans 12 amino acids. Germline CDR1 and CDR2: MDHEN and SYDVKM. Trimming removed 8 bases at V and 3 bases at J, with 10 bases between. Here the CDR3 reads CASLSRDYGYTF. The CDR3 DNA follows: TGTGCCAGCCTTTCCAGGGACTATGGCTACACCTTC.

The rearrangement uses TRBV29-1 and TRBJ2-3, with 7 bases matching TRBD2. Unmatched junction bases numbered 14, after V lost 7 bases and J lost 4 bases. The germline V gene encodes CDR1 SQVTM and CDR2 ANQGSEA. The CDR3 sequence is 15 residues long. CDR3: CSARGARAGADTQYF. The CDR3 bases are TGCAGCGCCAGAGGGGCCCGGGCGGGAGCAGATACGCAGTATTTT.